This T cell receptor beta chain was profiled in a study of T cell clonality in common variable immunodeficiency. Germline-derived CDR1 and CDR2 are SEHNR and FQNEAQ (reference sequence). This CDR3 spans 13 amino acids. Trimming left V 1 base short and J 3 bases short, with 6 bases between. Points on this clone: The antigen is undetermined. The sequenced fragment ends 3 residues before the CDR3 boundary, so the rest is inferred from the germline J gene.

The protocol was immunoSEQ multiplex PCR, while the TCRdb copy is restricted to in-frame clones and leaves out a portion. The table records approximately 37,000 clones without singletons, the ten largest covering around 9.5%. Findings of the study overall: Links between repertoire features and CVID complications were heterogeneity-limited. TCRbeta clonality was increased in CVID versus healthy controls. CVID subjects shared fewer TCRbeta clones than healthy controls did. In common variable immunodeficiency, TCR beta chains reportedly carried fewer deletions and N-nucleotide insertions.

V usage is TRBV7-9 and J usage is TRBJ1-1; tentatively, D is TRBD1 (5 bases). The receptor was derived from a person aged 18 to 75 in good health. Material for sequencing was peripheral blood mononuclear cells. The part of the CDR3 DNA that was read is TGTGCCAGCAGCTTAGGACAGTACACTGAA. Its protein product is CASSLGQYTE. In full, the CDR3 is CASSLGQYTEAFF.